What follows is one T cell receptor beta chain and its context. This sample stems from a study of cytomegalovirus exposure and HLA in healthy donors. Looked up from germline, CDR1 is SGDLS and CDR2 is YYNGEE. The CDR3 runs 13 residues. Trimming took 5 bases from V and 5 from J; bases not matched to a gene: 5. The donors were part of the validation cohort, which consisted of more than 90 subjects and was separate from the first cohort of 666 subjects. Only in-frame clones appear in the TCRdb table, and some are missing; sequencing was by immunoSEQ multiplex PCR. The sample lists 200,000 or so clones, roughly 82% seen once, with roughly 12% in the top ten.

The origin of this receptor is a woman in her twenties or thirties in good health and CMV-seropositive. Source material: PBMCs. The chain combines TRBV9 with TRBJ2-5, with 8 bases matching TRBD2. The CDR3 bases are TGTGCCAGCAGTCCTAGCGGGCGGGAGACCCAGTACTTC. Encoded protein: CASSPSGRETQYF.